This T cell receptor beta chain was obtained from a study of blood T cell repertoires in COVID-19. Germline-derived CDR1 and CDR2 are KGHSH and LQKENI. The CDR3 has 16 amino acids. Trimming took 8 bases from V and 3 from J, leaving 22 bases between them. Generated by immunoSEQ multiplex PCR, the TCRdb table keeps only in-frame clones and is missing some. The sample has some 350,000 clones, roughly 86% seen once. Material: peripheral blood. The sequence came from a woman in her seventies with COVID-19, enrolled during active disease. The V call is TRBV18, the J call TRBJ1-1, with D possibly TRBD1 on 5 matching bases. The CDR3 DNA sequence: TGTGCCAGCCGAGCTGGACAAGGGAGGGAGGACACTGAAGCTTTCTTT. It is translated as CASRAGQGREDTEAFF.